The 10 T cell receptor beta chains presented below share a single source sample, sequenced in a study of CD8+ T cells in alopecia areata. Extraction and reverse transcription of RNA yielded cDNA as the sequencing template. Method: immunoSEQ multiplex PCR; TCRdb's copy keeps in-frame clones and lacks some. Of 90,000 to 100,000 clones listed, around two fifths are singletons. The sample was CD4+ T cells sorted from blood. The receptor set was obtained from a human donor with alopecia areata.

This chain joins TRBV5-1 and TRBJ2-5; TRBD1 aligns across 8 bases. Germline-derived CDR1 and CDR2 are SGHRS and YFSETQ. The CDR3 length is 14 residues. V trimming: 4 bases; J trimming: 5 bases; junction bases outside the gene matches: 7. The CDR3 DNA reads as TGCGCCAGCAGCACCGGACAGGGTGGCGAGACCCAGTACTTC. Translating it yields CASSTGQGGETQYF. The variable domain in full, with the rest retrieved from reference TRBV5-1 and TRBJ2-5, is KAGVTQTPRYLIKTRGQQVTLSCSPISGHRSVSWYQQTPGQGLQFLFEYFSETQRNKGNFPGRFSGRQFSNSRSEMNVSTLELGDSALYLCASSTGQGGETQYFGPGTRLLVL.

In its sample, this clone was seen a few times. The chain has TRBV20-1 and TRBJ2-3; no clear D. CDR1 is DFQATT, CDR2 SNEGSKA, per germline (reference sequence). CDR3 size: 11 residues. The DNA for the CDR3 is TGCAACACCGAGGTCGCAGATACGCAGTATTTT. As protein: CNTEVADTQYF.

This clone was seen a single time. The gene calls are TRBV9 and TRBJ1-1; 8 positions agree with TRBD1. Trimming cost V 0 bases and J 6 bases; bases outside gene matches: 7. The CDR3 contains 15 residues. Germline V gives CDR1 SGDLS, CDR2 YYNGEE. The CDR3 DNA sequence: TGTGCCAGCAGCGTAGAGGACAGGGAACGAGCTGAAGCTTTCTTT. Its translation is CASSVEDRERAEAFF.

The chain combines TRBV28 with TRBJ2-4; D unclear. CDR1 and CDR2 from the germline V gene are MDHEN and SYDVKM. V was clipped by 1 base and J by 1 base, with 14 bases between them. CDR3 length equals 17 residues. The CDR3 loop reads CASSLSAPNRAKNIQYF. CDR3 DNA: TGTGCCAGCAGTTTATCGGCCCCCAATCGGGCCAAAAACATTCAGTACTTC.

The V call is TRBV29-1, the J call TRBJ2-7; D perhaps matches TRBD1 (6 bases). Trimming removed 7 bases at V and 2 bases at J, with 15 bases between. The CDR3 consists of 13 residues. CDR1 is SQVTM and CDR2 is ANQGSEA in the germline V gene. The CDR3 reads CSAQGHSTYEQYF. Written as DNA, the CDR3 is TGCAGCGCCCAGGGACATTCCACCTACGAGCAGTACTTC.

The CDR3 loop is CASRRELHNEQFF. CDR3 DNA: TGTGCCAGCAGGAGGGAACTCCACAATGAGCAGTTCTTC. V usage is TRBV7-2 and J usage is TRBJ2-1; possibly TRBD2 for D (5 bases). V lost 6 bases and J lost 5, with 11 bases in between. Per the germline V gene, CDR1 is SGHTA and CDR2 is FQGNSA. The CDR3 covers 13 residues.

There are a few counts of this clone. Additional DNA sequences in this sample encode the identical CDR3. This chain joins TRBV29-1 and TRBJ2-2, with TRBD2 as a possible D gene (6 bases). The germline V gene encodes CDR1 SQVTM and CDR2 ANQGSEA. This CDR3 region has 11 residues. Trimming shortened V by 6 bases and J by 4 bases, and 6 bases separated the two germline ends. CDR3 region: CSVGGTGELFF. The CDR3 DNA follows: TGCAGCGTGGGGGGCACCGGGGAGCTGTTTTTT.

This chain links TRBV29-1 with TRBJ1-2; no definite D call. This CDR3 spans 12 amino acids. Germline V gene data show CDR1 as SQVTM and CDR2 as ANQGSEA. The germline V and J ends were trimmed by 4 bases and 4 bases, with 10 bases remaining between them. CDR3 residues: CSVGSQIYGYTF. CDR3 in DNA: TGCAGCGTTGGCTCCCAGATCTATGGCTACACCTTC.

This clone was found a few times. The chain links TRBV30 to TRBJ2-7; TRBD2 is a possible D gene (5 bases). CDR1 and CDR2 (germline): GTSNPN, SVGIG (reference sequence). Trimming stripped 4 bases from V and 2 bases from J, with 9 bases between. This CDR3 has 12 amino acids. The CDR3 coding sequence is TGTGCCTGGATCAGCGGTCCCTACGAGCAGTACTTC. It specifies CAWISGPYEQYF.

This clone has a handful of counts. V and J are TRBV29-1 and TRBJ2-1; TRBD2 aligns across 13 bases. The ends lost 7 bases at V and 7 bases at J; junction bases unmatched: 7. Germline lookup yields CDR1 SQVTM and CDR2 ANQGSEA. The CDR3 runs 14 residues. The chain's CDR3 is CSGRLAGGGNEQFF. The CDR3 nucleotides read TGCAGCGGCCGACTAGCGGGAGGAGGGAATGAGCAGTTCTTC.